A single sample gave rise to the 10 T cell receptor beta chains below, sequenced in a study of cytomegalovirus exposure and HLA in healthy donors. In the PCR, 60 Vbeta and 13 Jbeta primers were used. Data came from immunoSEQ multiplex PCR; TCRdb stores just in-frame clones and leaves some out. The profile covers 35,000 to 40,000 clones, with about 72% appearing a single time and 8.4% taken by the ten largest. Sequences were obtained from PBMCs. Every receptor here comes from a woman aged 25 to 39 in good health and CMV-seropositive.

This sequence joins TRBV10-3 and TRBJ2-2, with TRBD2 matching over 15 bases. In germline, CDR1 is ENHRY, CDR2 SYGVKD. The CDR3 has 15 amino acids. After removal of 6 bases from V and 6 bases from J, the junction contained 2 bases not matched to a gene. The CDR3 region has the DNA TGTGCCATCAGGGGGACTAGCGGGGGGTCCGGGGAGCTGTTTTTT. It translates to CAIRGTSGGSGELFF.

This clone was observed a few times. V and J are TRBV6-5 and TRBJ1-4; no clear D. V was pared by 8 bases and J by 8 bases, with 15 bases between. The CDR3 has 13 residues. The germline gives CDR1 MNHEY, CDR2 SVGAGI. CDR3 region: CASRRTGTEKLFF. The CDR3 nucleotides read TGTGCCAGCCGTCGGACGGGAACGGAAAAACTGTTTTTT.

The chain uses TRBV4-1 and TRBJ2-7; tentatively, D is TRBD2 (7 bases). This CDR3 has 17 amino acids. From germline, CDR1 is MGHRA and CDR2 YSYEKL. Trimming left V 0 bases short and J 1 base short, with 16 bases between. For the CDR3, the DNA is TGCGCCAGCAGCCAAGAGAGGGGGGCTAGCGGATCCTACGAGCAGTACTTC. Translating gives CASSQERGASGSYEQYF.

The rearrangement links TRBV6-5 to TRBJ1-3; TRBD1 matches 9 bases. The V segment lost 5 bases and the J segment 8 bases; nucleotides outside the gene matches: 7. CDR1 and CDR2 (germline): MNHEY, SVGAGI. The CDR3 runs to 14 residues. The chain's CDR3 is CASSDRQGGHTIYF. The CDR3 DNA reads as TGTGCCAGCAGTGACCGACAGGGGGGACACACCATATATTTT.

The CDR3 DNA reads TGTGCCACCAGCAGAGGGGGGGGCAGCACAGATACGCAGTATTTT. The encoded protein is CATSRGGGSTDTQYF. V gene TRBV15 combines with J gene TRBJ2-3; perhaps TRBD2 as D (7 bases). Deletions cut 1 base from V and 0 bases from J, with 8 bases between. The CDR3 consists of 15 residues. The germline V gene encodes CDR1 LNHNV and CDR2 YYDKDF (reference sequence).

This clone was seen a few times. This sequence joins TRBV6-5 and TRBJ1-2, with D possibly matching TRBD1 (5 bases). Deletions cut 3 bases from V and 7 bases from J, with 12 bases between. CDR3 length: 13 residues. Germline lookup yields CDR1 MNHEY and CDR2 SVGAGI. The CDR3, as DNA: TGTGCCAGCAGTTATGGGGGGGAAGGTGGCTACACCTTC. It translates to CASSYGGEGGYTF.

This chain links TRBV2 with TRBJ1-1; 7 bases align to TRBD1. The CDR3 totals 13 residues. The trim removed 10 bases at V and 1 base at J, leaving 6 bases unmatched. The germline gives CDR1 SNHLY, CDR2 FYNNEI. CDR3 nucleotides: TGTGCCATTGACAGGGACCGGAACACTGAAGCTTTCTTT. Protein: CAIDRDRNTEAFF.

The genes are TRBV18 and TRBJ2-4; 13 bases line up with TRBD2. Germline CDR1 and CDR2: KGHSH and LQKENI. The CDR3 runs 13 residues. The V and J ends lost 8 bases and 8 bases, in that order; junction bases with no gene match: 3. The CDR3 bases are TGTGCCAGCACCGGGACTAGCGGGGACATTCAGTACTTC. It codes for CASTGTSGDIQYF. Variable domain in full (rest from reference TRBV18 and TRBJ2-4): NAGVMQNPRHLVRRRGQEARLRCSPMKGHSHVYWYRQLPEEGLKFMVYLQKENIIDESGMPKERFSAEFPKEGPSILRIQQVVRGDSAAYFCASTGTSGDIQYFGAGTRLSVL.

The chain combines TRBV6-5 with TRBJ1-3; perhaps TRBD1 as D (5 bases). Germline assignment: CDR1 MNHEY and CDR2 SVGAGI. V lost 0 bases and J lost 3, with 9 bases in between. The CDR3 totals 15 residues. CDR3 nucleotide sequence: TGTGCCAGCAGTTACTCGGGGGGATTTGGAAACACCATATATTTT. It yields the protein CASSYSGGFGNTIYF.

J is TRBJ1-5 and V is TRBV19; TRBD1 matches at 10 bases. From germline, CDR1 is LNHDA and CDR2 SQIVND (reference sequence). CDR3 length equals 15 residues. V shed 6 bases, J shed 6 bases, and the junction held 8 bases outside the gene matches. The CDR3 loop reads CASRWGQGLSQPQHF. The CDR3 bases are TGTGCCAGTAGATGGGGACAGGGGTTGAGTCAGCCCCAGCATTTT.